This T cell receptor beta chain was recovered during a study of Tregs in tolerant kidney transplant recipients (dated by TCRdb to between 2018 and 2021). Notes on the research overall: Related donors were used in the transplants with nonmyeloablative bone marrow transplantation, and mixed chimerism was transient in the human trials. TCRbeta sequencing was used in the study to identify donor-specific regulatory T cells before combined kidney and bone marrow transplantation, and the identified cells were then tracked after transplant. Paper-wide results and their limitations: Donor-specific Treg expansion exceeded global Treg expansion in tolerant patients, suggesting antigen-driven rather than nonspecific expansion. Biological reproducibility was not directly addressed, though technical replication error appeared minimal. The study was limited by small patient numbers, and the findings need validation in larger populations and under other immunosuppression protocols. For some patients, the PCR primers changed as time went on, which meant samples from those patients could not be compared with one another at the nucleotide level. Expanding Tregs with activated donor B cells appeared to identify the most biologically relevant and donor-specific TCRbeta repertoire.

A note on this clone: Its binding antigen is unknown. No much larger clone is present one base from it, and per-base qualities are unavailable.

For TCRbeta CDR3 sequencing, genomic DNA from the sorted cells was extracted using the QIAGEN DNeasy Blood and Tissue Kit. High-throughput TCRbeta CDR3 sequencing, which included PCR amplification with bias correction and internal controls, was done commercially through immunoSEQ. Concerning the study's data processing: A unique productive TCRbeta sequence was defined by the CDR3 nucleotide sequence when primers matched, and otherwise by the CDR3 amino acid sequence together with the Vbeta and Jbeta genes. Sorting error was corrected by removing sequences shared between sorted populations at a frequency ratio of 2:1 or less, and the remaining shared sequences were assigned to the higher population. Sequences were defined as donor-reactive when expanded at least 5-fold in CFSE-low cells versus unstimulated cells and present at a frequency of at least 0.01% in CFSE-low cells. Repertoire divergence was quantified by Jensen-Shannon divergence using the top 100 TCRbeta sequences ranked by frequency. For samples with multiple sequencing runs, sorting error was corrected in each run separately before the runs were combined. The table was pulled from immuneACCESS by TCRdb, which kept in-frame rearrangements only. Such tables lose some clones; where checked, under half of the loss comes from unresolved V genes, and the rest has no known cause. For V, J and clone size, that table is used; D and trimming come from the DNA. Present in this sample are some 71,000 clones, approximately 88% of which were seen just once. The top ten hold about 0.37% of the sample.

What the time point label conveys for this sample: blood sample drawn before combined kidney and bone marrow transplant. Thawed PBMCs were FACS-sorted into unstimulated Tregs (CD4+CD25+CD127-), CD4+ non-Tregs (CD4+CD25-), CD4 cells and CD8 cells. Patients were several combined kidney and bone marrow transplant recipients from the ITN036ST trial, and only these trial subjects had samples available. Healthy control blood was processed to PBMCs by Ficoll density gradient and cryopreserved, and patient PBMCs were collected before and after transplant. The CDR3 runs 17 amino acids, cysteine and phenylalanine included. The CDR3 DNA has 51 bases and is translated from base 1. At the junction V is shortened by 2 bases and J by 4 bases; bases outside the gene matches: 10. As encoded in the germline V gene, CDR1 is KGHSH while CDR2 is LQKENI.

The sample consisted of CD4+ T cells from blood, taken before the transplant. The TCR was taken from a human donor who received a combined kidney and bone marrow transplant. The sequence is built from TRBV18 and TRBJ2-1; the central 8 bases match TRBD1. Here the CDR3 is given as CASSPSPGTGHYNEQFF. The nucleotides are TGTGCCAGCTCACCAAGCCCAGGGACAGGACATTACAATGAGCAGTTCTTC.